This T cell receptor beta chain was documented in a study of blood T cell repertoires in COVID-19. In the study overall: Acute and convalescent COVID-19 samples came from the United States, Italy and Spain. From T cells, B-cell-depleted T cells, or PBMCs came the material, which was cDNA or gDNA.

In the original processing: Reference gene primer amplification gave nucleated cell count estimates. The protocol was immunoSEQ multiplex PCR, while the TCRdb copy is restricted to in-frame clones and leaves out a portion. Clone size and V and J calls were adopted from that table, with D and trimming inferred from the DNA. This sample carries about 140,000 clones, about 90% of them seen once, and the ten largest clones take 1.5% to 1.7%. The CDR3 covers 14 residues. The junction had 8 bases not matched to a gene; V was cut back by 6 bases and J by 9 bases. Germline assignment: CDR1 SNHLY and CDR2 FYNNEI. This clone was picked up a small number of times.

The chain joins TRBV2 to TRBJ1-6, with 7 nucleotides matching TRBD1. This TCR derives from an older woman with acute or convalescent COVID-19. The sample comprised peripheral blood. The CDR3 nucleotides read TGTGCCAGCAGGAGCCAGGGGGGCGTTTCACCCCTCCACTTT. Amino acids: CASRSQGGVSPLHF.